This is a list of T cell receptor beta chains from one sample in a study of T cells after yellow fever vaccination. From the 5' RACE reads, TCRdb called clonotypes with MiXCR, one entry per CDR3 protein. Here the sample spans about 340,000 distinct CDR3 sequences, 8% to 10% being singletons. The sample was PBMCs, taken on the day of the first yellow fever vaccination. The source is a young man who received the YFV17D yellow fever vaccine. The CDR3 runs from the conserved cysteine through the conserved F or W. A D gene is named only where the DNA matches it firmly. Size is omitted from some rows. Given values are once, few, many or a class for expanded clones.

d_call	v_call	j_call	clone_size	cdr3_aa
TRBD1	TRBV12-3/TRBV12-4	TRBJ1-2	few	CASTPDRPNYGYTF
NA	TRBV20-1	TRBJ2-3	NA	CSARDPPIGETQYF
NA	TRBV29-1	TRBJ2-4	few	CRSHWGAEENIQYF
NA	TRBV7-2	TRBJ1-1	NA	CASSFFGEAFF
NA	TRBV1	TRBJ2-2	NA	CTSSHTSGANTGELFF
NA	TRBV7-2	TRBJ2-1	once	CASSFGHYNEQFF
TRBD2	TRBV7-2	TRBJ2-1	few	CASSAGGRNNEQFF
NA	TRBV12-3/TRBV12-4	TRBJ2-5	NA	CASSFGHETQYF
NA	TRBV19	TRBJ2-1	many	CASSMRGSSYNEQFF
TRBD1	TRBV12-3/TRBV12-4	TRBJ1-5	NA	CASSPQGALSNQPQHF
TRBD2	TRBV6-1	TRBJ2-5	few	CASSDTREGKKTQYF
NA	TRBV7-8	TRBJ1-1	NA	CASSLVWTTEAFF
TRBD1	TRBV27	TRBJ1-4	few	CASSTRGLTNEKLFF
NA	TRBV20-1	TRBJ2-5	NA	CSARGLAKQETQYF
NA	TRBV6-2/TRBV6-3	TRBJ2-3	NA	CASSYIAGAMSTDTQYF
NA	TRBV5-6	TRBJ2-5	few	CASSLIHEGGFQETQYF
NA	TRBV19	TRBJ1-2	few	CASSSGGAGRNYGYTF
NA	TRBV4-3	TRBJ2-3	many	CASSQGRDRRRGDTQYF
NA	TRBV6-1	TRBJ1-2	NA	CASSDTEFYGYTF
NA	TRBV4-3	TRBJ1-6	many	CASSQDLGSPLHF
NA	TRBV6-2/TRBV6-3	TRBJ2-7	many	CASSDPVSRPFSYEQYF
NA	TRBV4-3	TRBJ2-1	many	CASTPERSSYNEQFF
TRBD1	TRBV19	TRBJ1-5	few	CASSKGQLVDQPQHF
NA	TRBV4-3	TRBJ2-1	NA	CASSQRFLTTSSSYNEQFF
NA	TRBV7-2	TRBJ1-1	many	CASSGGGIYGTEAFF
NA	TRBV11-2	TRBJ2-3	NA	CASSFQRYTQYF
TRBD1	TRBV5-4	TRBJ2-7	NA	CASSLPGQGTGEQYF
TRBD2	TRBV27	TRBJ2-1	few	CASSLSFQRGSEQFF